One and the same sample provided the 8 T cell receptor beta chains below, sequenced in a study of T cell responses to AZD1222 COVID-19 vaccine. This table comes from immunoSEQ multiplex PCR, and its TCRdb copy is limited to in-frame clones, with some not included. The table includes roughly 110,000 clones, more than 75% detected once. The starting material was peripheral blood, obtained on day 0 of AZD1222 vaccination. Receptors originate from an adult in good health.

This sequence joins TRBV25-1 and TRBJ2-3; 9 bases fit TRBD1. Germline V gene data show CDR1 as MGHDK and CDR2 as SYGVNS. J was trimmed by 4 bases and V by 5 bases; bases with no gene match: 4. The CDR3 spans 14 residues. CDR3 loop: CASSKQGAADTQYF. For the CDR3, the DNA is TGTGCCAGCAGTAAACAGGGGGCGGCAGATACGCAGTATTTT.

This clone was recorded a few times. The chain couples TRBV19 to TRBJ1-3; possibly TRBD1 for D (5 bases). The CDR3 loop spans 15 amino acids. Germline lookup yields CDR1 LNHDA and CDR2 SQIVND (reference sequence). The germline V and J ends were trimmed by 5 bases and 0 bases, with 11 bases remaining between them. The DNA for the CDR3 is TGTGCCAGTAGTGCGCCGGACAACTCTGGAAACACCATATATTTT. Amino acids: CASSAPDNSGNTIYF.

The genes are TRBV29-1 and TRBJ2-3; 8 bases match TRBD2. V trimming: 6 bases; J trimming: 5 bases; junction bases outside the gene matches: 10. Germline V gene lookup returns CDR1 SQVTM and CDR2 ANQGSEA. This CDR3 is built from 14 residues. The CDR3 bases are TGCAGCGTCGGGGGGGGAGGGCAAATAGATACGCAGTATTTT. Encoded protein: CSVGGGGQIDTQYF.

The gene calls are TRBV27 and TRBJ2-1; 7 nucleotides match TRBD2. CDR1 is MNHEY, CDR2 SMNVEV, per germline (reference sequence). V lost 4 bases and J lost 2; bases outside the gene matches: 11. The CDR3 contains 17 residues. This CDR3 reads CASSSLILGGPYNEQFF. CDR3 in DNA: TGTGCCAGCAGTTCCCTTATTTTGGGAGGGCCCTACAATGAGCAGTTCTTC.

The chain is built from TRBV3-1 (or the pseudogene TRBV3-2) and TRBJ2-6; maybe TRBD2 (6 bases). Trimming pared 7 bases from V and 2 bases from J, leaving 12 bases between. Per the germline V gene, CDR1 is LGHDT and CDR2 is YNNKEL (reference sequence). CDR3 length equals 15 residues. CDR3 protein: CASTGQRAGANVLTF. The CDR3 DNA is TGTGCCAGCACCGGGCAGCGGGCTGGGGCCAACGTCCTGACTTTC.

This clone was counted only a few times. CDR3 sequence: CASSFGTAVQETQYF. CDR3 bases: TGTGCCAGCAGCTTCGGGACAGCAGTTCAAGAGACCCAGTACTTC. The chain couples TRBV7-2 to TRBJ2-5; 7 bases are a match to TRBD1. Trimming took 3 bases from V and 2 from J; bases not matched to a gene: 6. Germline V gene sequence: CDR1 SGHTA, CDR2 FQGNSA. The CDR3 extends over 15 amino acids.

This rearrangement joins TRBV25-1 to TRBJ1-4; D possibly corresponds to TRBD1 (6 bases). Trimming left V 7 bases short and J 7 bases short, with 19 bases between. The V gene's germline CDR1 is MGHDK and CDR2 SYGVNS. CDR3 length: 15 residues. CDR3 sequence: CASTSVGGTPEKLFF. In DNA, the CDR3 is TGTGCCAGCACCTCTGTAGGGGGGACCCCTGAAAAACTGTTTTTT.

In its sample, this clone was seen once. The rearrangement uses TRBV2 and TRBJ1-5; 9 positions match TRBD1. CDR1 and CDR2 (germline): SNHLY, FYNNEI. This CDR3 region has 15 residues. With 4 bases clipped from V and 6 bases from J, the junction kept 7 bases outside the gene matches. CDR3 DNA sequence: TGTGCCAGCAGTGCCGGGACAGGGTATTCTCAGCCCCAGCATTTT. Translating it yields CASSAGTGYSQPQHF.